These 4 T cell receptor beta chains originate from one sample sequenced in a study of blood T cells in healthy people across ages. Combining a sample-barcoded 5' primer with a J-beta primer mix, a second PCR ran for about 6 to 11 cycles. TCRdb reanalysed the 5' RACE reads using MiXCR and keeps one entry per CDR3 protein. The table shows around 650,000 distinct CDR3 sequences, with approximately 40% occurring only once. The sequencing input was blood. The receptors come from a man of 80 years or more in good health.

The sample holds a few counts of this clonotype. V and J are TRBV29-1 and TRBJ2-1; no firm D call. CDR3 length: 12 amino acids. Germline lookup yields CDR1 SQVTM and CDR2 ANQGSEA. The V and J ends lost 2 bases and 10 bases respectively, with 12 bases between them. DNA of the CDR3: TGCAGCGTTGAACCTAGGGTTCGCGAGCAGTTCTTC. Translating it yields CSVEPRVREQFF.

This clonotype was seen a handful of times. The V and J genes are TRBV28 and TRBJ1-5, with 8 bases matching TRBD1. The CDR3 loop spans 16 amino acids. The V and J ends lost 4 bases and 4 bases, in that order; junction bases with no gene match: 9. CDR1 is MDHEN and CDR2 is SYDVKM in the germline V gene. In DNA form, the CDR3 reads TGTGCCAGCAGTTCACAGGACAGGGAGGGGAATCAGCCCCAGCATTTT. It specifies CASSSQDREGNQPQHF.

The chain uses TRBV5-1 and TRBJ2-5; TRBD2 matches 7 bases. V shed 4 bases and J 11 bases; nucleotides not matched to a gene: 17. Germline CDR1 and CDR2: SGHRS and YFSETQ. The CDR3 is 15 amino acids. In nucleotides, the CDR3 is TGCGCCAGCAGCCTCAAGCGGGGTCCCTACAATGAGCAGTACTTC. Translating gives CASSLKRGPYNEQYF.

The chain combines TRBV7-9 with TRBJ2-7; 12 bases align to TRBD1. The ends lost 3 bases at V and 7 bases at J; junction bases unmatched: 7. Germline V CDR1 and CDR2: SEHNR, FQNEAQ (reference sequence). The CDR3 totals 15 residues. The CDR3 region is CASSFRDRGRVEQYF. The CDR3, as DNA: TGTGCCAGCAGCTTCCGGGACAGGGGGCGCGTAGAGCAGTACTTC. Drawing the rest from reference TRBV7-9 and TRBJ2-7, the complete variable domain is DTGVSQNPRHKITKRGQNVTFRCDPISEHNRLYWYRQTLGQGPEFLTYFQNEAQLEKSRLLSDRFSAERPKGSFSTLEIQRTEQGDSAMYLCASSFRDRGRVEQYFGPGTRLTVT.